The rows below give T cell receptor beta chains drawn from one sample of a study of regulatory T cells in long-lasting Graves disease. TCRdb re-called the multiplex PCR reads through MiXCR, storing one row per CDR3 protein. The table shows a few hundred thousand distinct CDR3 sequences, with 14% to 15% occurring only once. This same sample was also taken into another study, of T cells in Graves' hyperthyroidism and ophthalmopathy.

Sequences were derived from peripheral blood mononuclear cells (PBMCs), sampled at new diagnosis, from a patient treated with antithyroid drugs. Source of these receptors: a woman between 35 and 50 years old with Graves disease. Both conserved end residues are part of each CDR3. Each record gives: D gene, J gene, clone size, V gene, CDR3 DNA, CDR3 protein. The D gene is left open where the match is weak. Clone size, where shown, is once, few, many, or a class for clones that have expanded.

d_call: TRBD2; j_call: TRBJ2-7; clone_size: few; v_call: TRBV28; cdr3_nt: TGTGCCAGCAGTTCCCCTAGCGGGTTCTTCGAGCAGTACTTC; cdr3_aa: CASSSPSGFFEQYF
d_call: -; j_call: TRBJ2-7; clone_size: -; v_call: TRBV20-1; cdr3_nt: TGCAGTGCTAGTGTCTACAGGCCAGGGGATTACGAGCAGTACTTC; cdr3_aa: CSASVYRPGDYEQYF
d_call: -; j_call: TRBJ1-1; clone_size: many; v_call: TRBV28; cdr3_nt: TGTGCCAGCAGACCATTGGGCCGTGGAGTGAACACTGAAGCTTTCTTT; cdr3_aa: CASRPLGRGVNTEAFF
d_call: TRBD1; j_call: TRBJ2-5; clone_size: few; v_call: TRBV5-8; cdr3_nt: TGTGCCAGCAGCTCCGGAAGCACAGGGGGCGGATGGGAGACCCAGTACTTC; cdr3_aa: CASSSGSTGGGWETQYF
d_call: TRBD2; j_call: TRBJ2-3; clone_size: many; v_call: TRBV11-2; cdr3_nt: TGTGCCAGCAGCTTAGCTGGGGGACTAGCGGGATTCGCAGATACGCAGTATTTT; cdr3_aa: CASSLAGGLAGFADTQYF
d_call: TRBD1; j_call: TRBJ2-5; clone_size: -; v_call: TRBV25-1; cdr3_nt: TGTGCCAGCAGGATGACAGGGGGTTCAGAGACCCAGTACTTC; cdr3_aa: CASRMTGGSETQYF
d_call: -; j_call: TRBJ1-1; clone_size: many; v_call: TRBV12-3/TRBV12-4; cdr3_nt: TGTGCCAGCAGTTTAGTCGGGACGGTGAACACTGAAGCTTTCTTT; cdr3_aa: CASSLVGTVNTEAFF
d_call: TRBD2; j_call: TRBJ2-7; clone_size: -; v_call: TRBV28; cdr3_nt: TGTGCCAGCAGTTTTAGTTTGGGGGGACTAGCGGGACTGAGCTCCTACGAGCAGTACTTC; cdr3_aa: CASSFSLGGLAGLSSYEQYF
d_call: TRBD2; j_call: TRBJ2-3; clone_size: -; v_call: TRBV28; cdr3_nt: TGTGCCAGTGTCGTCCCCGGGACTAGCGGCACAGATACGCAGTATTTT; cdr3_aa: CASVVPGTSGTDTQYF
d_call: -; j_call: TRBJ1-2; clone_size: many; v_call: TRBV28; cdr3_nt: TGTGCCAGCAGTTTATGGGCGGTATATGGCTACACCTTC; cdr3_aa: CASSLWAVYGYTF
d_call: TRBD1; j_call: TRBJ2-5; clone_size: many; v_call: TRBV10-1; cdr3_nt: TGCGCCAGCAGTCGGTCCGCAGGGGGCGAAGAGACCCAGTACTTC; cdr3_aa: CASSRSAGGEETQYF
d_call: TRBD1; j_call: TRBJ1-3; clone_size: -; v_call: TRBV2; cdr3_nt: TGTGCCAGCAGAAAGAGGACAGGGGGAGGAAACACCATATATTTT; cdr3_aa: CASRKRTGGGNTIYF
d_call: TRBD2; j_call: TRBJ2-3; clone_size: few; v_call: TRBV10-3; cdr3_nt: TGTGCCATCAGGGGGACTAGCGGGAGGACAGATACGCAGTATTTT; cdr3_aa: CAIRGTSGRTDTQYF
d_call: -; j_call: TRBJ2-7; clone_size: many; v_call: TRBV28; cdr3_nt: TGTGCCAGCAGGGACGGCCTCACGAACTACGAGCAGTACTTC; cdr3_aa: CASRDGLTNYEQYF
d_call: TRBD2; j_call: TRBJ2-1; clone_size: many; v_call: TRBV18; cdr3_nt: TGTGCCAGCTCACCGGGGCTAGCGGGAAACAATGAGCAGTTCTTC; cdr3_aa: CASSPGLAGNNEQFF
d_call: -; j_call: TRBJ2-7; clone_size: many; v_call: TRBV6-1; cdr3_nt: TGTGCCAGCAGGGAAATCAACCACGAGCAGTACTTC; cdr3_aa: CASREINHEQYF
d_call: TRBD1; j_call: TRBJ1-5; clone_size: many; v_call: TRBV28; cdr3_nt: TGTGCCAGCAGTTCCGCCGGACAGGGGGCAGCTCAGCCCCAGCATTTT; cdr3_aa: CASSSAGQGAAQPQHF
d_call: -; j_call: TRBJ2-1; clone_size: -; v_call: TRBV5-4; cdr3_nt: TGTGCCAGCAGCTTGGGGGGGGAGGGGGCCTACAATGAGCAGTTCTTC; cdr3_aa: CASSLGGEGAYNEQFF
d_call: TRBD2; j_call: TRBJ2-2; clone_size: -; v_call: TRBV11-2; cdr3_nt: TGTGCCAGCAGTTCCGGACTAGCGGGTTATATATCCGGGGAGCTGTTTTTT; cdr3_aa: CASSSGLAGYISGELFF
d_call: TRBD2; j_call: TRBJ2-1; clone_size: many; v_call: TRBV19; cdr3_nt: TGTGCCAGTAGTAGCGGGAGGTTGTACAATGAGCAGTTCTTC; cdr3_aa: CASSSGRLYNEQFF
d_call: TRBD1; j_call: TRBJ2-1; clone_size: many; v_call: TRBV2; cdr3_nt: TGTGCCAGCACCAGGGACAGGGTAAAGAACAATGAGCAGTTCTTC; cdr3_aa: CASTRDRVKNNEQFF
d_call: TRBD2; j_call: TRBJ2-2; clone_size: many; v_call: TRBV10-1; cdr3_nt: TGCGCCAGCAGTGCCCGGACTAGCGGGAATCCCGGGGAGCTGTTTTTT; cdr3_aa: CASSARTSGNPGELFF
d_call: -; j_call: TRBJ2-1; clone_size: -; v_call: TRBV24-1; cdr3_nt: TGTGCCACCAAAGGGGTTGAAGAAGTCGATGAGCAGTTCTTC; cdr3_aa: CATKGVEEVDEQFF
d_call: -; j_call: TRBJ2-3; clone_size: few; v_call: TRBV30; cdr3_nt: TGTGCCTGGAGGGAAGAGGTAAACGCAGATACGCAGTATTTT; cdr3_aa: CAWREEVNADTQYF
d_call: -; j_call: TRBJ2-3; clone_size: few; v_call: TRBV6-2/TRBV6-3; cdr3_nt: TGTGCCAGCAGTTACCCGGCGCGCCCGGGCCTTAGCACAGATACGCAGTATTTT; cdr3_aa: CASSYPARPGLSTDTQYF
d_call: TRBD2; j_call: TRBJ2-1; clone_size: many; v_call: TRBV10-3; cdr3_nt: TGTGCCATCAGTGCCGGGGCTAGCGGGTCCTACAATGAGCAGTTCTTC; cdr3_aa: CAISAGASGSYNEQFF
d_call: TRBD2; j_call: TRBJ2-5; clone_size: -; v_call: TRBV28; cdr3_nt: TGTGCCAGCAAGGATCGGGGGACTAGCGGGAGGACCAAGACCCAGTACTTC; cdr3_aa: CASKDRGTSGRTKTQYF
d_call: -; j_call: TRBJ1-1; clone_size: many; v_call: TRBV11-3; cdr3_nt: TGTGCCAGCAGCCCCAGAGCCTTAGCATTAAGGGCTGAAGCTTTCTTT; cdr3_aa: CASSPRALALRAEAFF
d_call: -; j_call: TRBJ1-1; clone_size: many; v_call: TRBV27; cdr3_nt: TGTGCCAGCACCACTAATGGGGAGTACACTGAAGCTTTCTTT; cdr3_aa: CASTTNGEYTEAFF
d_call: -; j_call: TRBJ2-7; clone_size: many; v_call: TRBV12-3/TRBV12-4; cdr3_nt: TGTGCCAGCAGCCTCGGACGAACCTACGAGCAGTACTTC; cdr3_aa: CASSLGRTYEQYF
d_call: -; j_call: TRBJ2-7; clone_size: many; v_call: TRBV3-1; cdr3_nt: TGTGCCAGCAGCCATGGAGCGGCCTCCTACGAGCAGTACTTC; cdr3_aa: CASSHGAASYEQYF
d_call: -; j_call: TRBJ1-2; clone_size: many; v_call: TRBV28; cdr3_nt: TGTGCCAGCAGTATTACTGCCGGGACGATTCGTTATGGCTACACCTTC; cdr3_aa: CASSITAGTIRYGYTF
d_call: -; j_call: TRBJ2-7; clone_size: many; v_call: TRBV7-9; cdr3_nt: TGTGCCAGCAGCCAAGATGGGGGCTACGAGCAGTACTTC; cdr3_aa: CASSQDGGYEQYF
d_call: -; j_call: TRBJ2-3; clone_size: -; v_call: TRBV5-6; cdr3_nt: TGTGCCAGCAGCCTCGCGGGGGGGGGGACAGGGCAGTATTTT; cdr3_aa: CASSLAGGGTGQYF
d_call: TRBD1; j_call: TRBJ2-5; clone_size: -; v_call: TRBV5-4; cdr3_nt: TGTGCCAGCAGCTTGGACGGGACAGAAGAGACCCAGTACTTC; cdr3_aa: CASSLDGTEETQYF
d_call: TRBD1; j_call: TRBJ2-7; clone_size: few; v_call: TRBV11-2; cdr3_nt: TGTGCCAGCACCAAAAGGGTGGGTCCGGGACAGGGATCCTACGAGCAGTACTTC; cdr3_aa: CASTKRVGPGQGSYEQYF
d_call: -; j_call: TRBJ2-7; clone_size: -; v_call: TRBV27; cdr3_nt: TGTGCCAGCAGTGGGGTCTTGAACGAGCAGTACTTC; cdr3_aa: CASSGVLNEQYF
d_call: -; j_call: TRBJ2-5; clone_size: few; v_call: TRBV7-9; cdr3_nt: TGTGCCAGCAGCCCTACTACCGGTCCTGGGGGAGAGACCCAGTACTTC; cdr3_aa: CASSPTTGPGGETQYF
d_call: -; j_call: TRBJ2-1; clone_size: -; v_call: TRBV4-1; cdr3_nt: TGCGCCAGCAGCCCAGGTAGGGTTTCCTACAATGAGCAGTTCTTC; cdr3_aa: CASSPGRVSYNEQFF
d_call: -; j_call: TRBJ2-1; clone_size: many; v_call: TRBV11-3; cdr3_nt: TGTGCCAGCAGCCCATATGGGGCAGCCTACAATGAGCAGTTCTTC; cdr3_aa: CASSPYGAAYNEQFF
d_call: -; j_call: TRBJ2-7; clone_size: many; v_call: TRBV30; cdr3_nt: TGTGCCTGGAGTAATTATCAGGGCGAGCAGTACTTC; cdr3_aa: CAWSNYQGEQYF
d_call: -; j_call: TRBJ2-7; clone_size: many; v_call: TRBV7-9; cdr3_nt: TGTGCCAGCAGCTTAAGGGAGGCCTCCTACGAGCAGTACTTC; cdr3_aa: CASSLREASYEQYF
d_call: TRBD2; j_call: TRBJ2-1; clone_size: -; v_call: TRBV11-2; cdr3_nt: TGTGCCAGCATCCACTGGGGTTGGGAGGGTGCCTACAATGAGCAGTTCTTC; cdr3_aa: CASIHWGWEGAYNEQFF
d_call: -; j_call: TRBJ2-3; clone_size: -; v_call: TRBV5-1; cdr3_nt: TGCGCCAGCAGCAAGACCGGGACTGCACAGATTGATACGCAGTATTTT; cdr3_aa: CASSKTGTAQIDTQYF
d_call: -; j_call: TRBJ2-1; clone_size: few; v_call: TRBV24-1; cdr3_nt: TGTGCCACCAGTGATTTGCCCTCTGACAGCTACAATGAGCAGTTCTTC; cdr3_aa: CATSDLPSDSYNEQFF
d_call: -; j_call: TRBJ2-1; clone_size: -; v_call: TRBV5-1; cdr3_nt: TGCGCCAGCAGCTTGGCCAGGGGGGGGCTAGCGGACCGTGATGAGCAGTTCTTC; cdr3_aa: CASSLARGGLADRDEQFF
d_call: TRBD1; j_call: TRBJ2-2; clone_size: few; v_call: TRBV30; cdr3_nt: TGTGCCTGGACCCTGGGACAGGGCACCGGGGAGCTGTTTTTT; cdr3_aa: CAWTLGQGTGELFF
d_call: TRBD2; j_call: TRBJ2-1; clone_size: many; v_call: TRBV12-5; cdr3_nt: TGTGCTAGTGGTTTGGCCACCTTAGGACTAGCGGGCCTCGGCTCCTACAATGAGCAGTTCTTC; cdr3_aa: CASGLATLGLAGLGSYNEQFF
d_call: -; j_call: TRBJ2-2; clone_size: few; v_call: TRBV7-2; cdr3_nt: TGTGCCAGCAGCTTCGGCGGGGTCTACACCGGGGAGCTGTTTTTT; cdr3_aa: CASSFGGVYTGELFF
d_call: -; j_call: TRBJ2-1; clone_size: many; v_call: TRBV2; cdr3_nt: TGTGCCAGCAGTGAAGCGTCGCTTGAGCAGTTCTTC; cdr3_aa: CASSEASLEQFF
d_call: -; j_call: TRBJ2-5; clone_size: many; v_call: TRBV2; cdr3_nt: TGTGCCAGCAGGAAGGATCAGGGGGAGACCCAGTACTTC; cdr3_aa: CASRKDQGETQYF